One T cell receptor (beta chain) is described in this entry. Antigen unknown. Data came from immunoSEQ multiplex PCR; TCRdb stores just in-frame clones and leaves some out. This table has a few million clones, 85% to 95% appearing once. This sample is drawn from a study of shared clonotypes between healthy human individuals. Overall study findings and caveats: The small donor group covered limited genetic and exposure diversity.

The germline V gene has CDR1 KGHSH and CDR2 LQKENI. There are 13 residues in the CDR3. The V and J ends lost 10 bases and 1 base respectively, with 10 bases between them. The chain has TRBV18 and TRBJ2-2; D unclear. The sample comprised naive CD4+ T cells sorted from blood. Regarding subset: CD45RA+ positively selected. The receptor's source is a man aged 18 to 29 in good health. The CDR3: CAIDALNTGELFF. DNA of the CDR3: TGTGCCATAGACGCACTGAACACCGGGGAGCTGTTTTTT.